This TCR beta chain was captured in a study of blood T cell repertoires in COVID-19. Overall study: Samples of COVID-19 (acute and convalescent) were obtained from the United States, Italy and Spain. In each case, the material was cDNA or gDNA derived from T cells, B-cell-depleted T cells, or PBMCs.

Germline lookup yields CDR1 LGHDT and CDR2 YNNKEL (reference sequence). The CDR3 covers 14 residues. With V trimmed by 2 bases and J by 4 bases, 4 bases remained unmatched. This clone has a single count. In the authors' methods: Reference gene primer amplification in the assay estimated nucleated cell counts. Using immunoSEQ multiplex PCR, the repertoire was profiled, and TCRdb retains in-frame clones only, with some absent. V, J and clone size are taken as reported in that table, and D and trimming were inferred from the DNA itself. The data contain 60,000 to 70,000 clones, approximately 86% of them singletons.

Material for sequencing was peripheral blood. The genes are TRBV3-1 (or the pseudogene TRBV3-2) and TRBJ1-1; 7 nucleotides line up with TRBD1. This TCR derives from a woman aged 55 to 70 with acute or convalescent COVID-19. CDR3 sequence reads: CASSQHRGGTEAFF. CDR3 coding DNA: TGTGCCAGCAGCCAACACAGGGGAGGCACTGAAGCTTTCTTT.